This TCR beta chain originates from a study of Tregs in tolerant kidney transplant recipients. Study results and caveats: No direct test of biological reproducibility was done here. In tolerant patients, donor-specific Tregs outgrew total Tregs, suggesting antigen-driven expansion.

With regard to this clone: What it binds is unknown.

Assay used: immunoSEQ multiplex PCR; TCRdb lists only in-frame clones, some missing. The sample includes about 87,000 clones, under 95% of them seen just once. Germline loops: CDR1 MNHNS, CDR2 SASEGT. Between the trimmed V and J ends, which lost 3 bases and 2 bases, there was a span of 6 bases. The length of the CDR3 is 13 residues. CD4+CD25+CD127- Tregs, CD4+CD25- non-Tregs, CD4 and CD8 cells were sorted. Material: CD4+ T cells from blood, obtained before the transplant. This receptor was identified in a human donor who received a combined kidney and bone marrow transplant. The chain recombines TRBV6-1 with TRBJ2-3; D gene ambiguous. The CDR3 DNA reads TGTGCCAGCAGTGAGATAGCCACAGATACGCAGTATTTT. This translates into CASSEIATDTQYF.